These 27 T cell receptor beta chains share one sample of origin, sequenced in a study of blood T cell repertoires in COVID-19. Only in-frame clones appear in the TCRdb table, and some are missing; sequencing was by immunoSEQ multiplex PCR. The profile covers roughly 100,000 clones, with around 80% appearing a single time and 15% to 19% taken by the ten largest. Sample: peripheral blood. These TCRs come from a woman of 80 years or more with acute or convalescent COVID-19.

The rearrangement joins TRBV11-2 to TRBJ2-7, with D tentatively TRBD1 (5 bases). The CDR3 loop spans 15 amino acids. Trimming took off 5 bases at V and 3 bases at J, with 17 bases between the two ends. Germline CDR1 reads SGHAT; CDR2 reads FQNNGV. The DNA for the CDR3 is TGTGCCAGCAGCCCCCAGGGTAACCCCCACTACGAGCAGTACTTC. Residues: CASSPQGNPHYEQYF. Combining the CDR3 with reference TRBV11-2 and TRBJ2-7 gives the whole variable domain EAGVAQSPRYKIIEKRQSVAFWCNPISGHATLYWYQQILGQGPKLLIQFQNNGVVDDSQLPKDRFSAERLKGVDSTLKIQPAKLEDSAVYLCASSPQGNPHYEQYFGPGTRLTVT.

The V call is TRBV5-5, the J call TRBJ2-7; 8 nucleotides line up with TRBD1. With 3 bases clipped from V and 2 bases from J, the junction kept 4 bases outside the gene matches. Germline loops: CDR1 SGHKS, CDR2 YYEKEE (reference sequence). The CDR3 is made up of 14 amino acids. Here the CDR3 DNA reads TGTGCCAGCAGCTCGACGACAGGGGCCTACGAGCAGTACTTC. This codes for CASSSTTGAYEQYF.

CDR3 loop: CASSSGTSGRTQQTQYF. CDR3 nucleotides: TGTGCCAGCAGCTCCGGGACTAGCGGGAGAACGCAACAGACCCAGTACTTC. This rearrangement joins TRBV7-9 to TRBJ2-5; 14 bases agree with TRBD2. Looked up from germline, CDR1 is SEHNR and CDR2 is FQNEAQ (reference sequence). V shed 4 bases, J shed 6 bases, and the junction held 10 bases outside the gene matches. This CDR3 comprises 17 residues. The full variable domain, with the rest looked up from reference TRBV7-9 and TRBJ2-5, is DTGVSQNPRHKITKRGQNVTFRCDPISEHNRLYWYRQTLGQGPEFLTYFQNEAQLEKSRLLSDRFSAERPKGSFSTLEIQRTEQGDSAMYLCASSSGTSGRTQQTQYFGPGTRLLVL.

DNA for the CDR3: TGTGCCAGTAGTCCGGGACAGGGGGCAACAGGGGGCTACACCTTC. Amino acids: CASSPGQGATGGYTF. The chain couples TRBV19 to TRBJ1-2; TRBD1 agrees at 12 bases. CDR3 length: 15 amino acids. The germline gives CDR1 LNHDA, CDR2 SQIVND (reference sequence). Germline trimming cut 5 bases from V and 8 bases from J; bases unmatched to any gene: 9.

This clone was observed once. This chain connects TRBV3-1 (or the pseudogene TRBV3-2) to TRBJ1-2; D call uncertain. In germline, CDR1 is LGHDT, CDR2 YNNKEL (reference sequence). CDR3 length equals 12 residues. Trimming took 8 bases from V and 6 from J, leaving 13 bases between them. As DNA, the CDR3 is TGTGCCAGCTCAGGTGTAACGGATGGCTACACCTTC. Translated, it gives CASSGVTDGYTF.

Comments on this clone: One junction end does not reproduce the germline sequence, and a read error may be involved. This CDR3 is CASSLASAGPNVLTF. In DNA, the CDR3 is TGTGCCAGCAGCTTGGCGAGTGCTGGGCCCAACGTCCTGACTTTC. The V gene is TRBV5-5, the J gene TRBJ2-6; D unresolved. The V gene's germline CDR1 is SGHKS and CDR2 YYEKEE (reference sequence). This CDR3 comprises 15 residues. Full variable domain (remainder filled in from reference TRBV5-5 and TRBJ2-6): DAGVTQSPTHLIKTRGQQVTLRCSPISGHKSVSWYQQVLGQGPQFIFQYYEKEERGRGNFPDRFSARQFPNYSSELNVNALLLGDSALYLCASSLASAGPNVLTFGAGSRLTVL.

The J gene is TRBJ2-1, the V gene TRBV6-2 or TRBV6-3; D is perhaps TRBD2 (5 bases). Trimming stripped 2 bases from V and 2 bases from J, with 10 bases between. CDR1 is MNHEY and CDR2 is SVGEGT in the germline V gene. This CDR3 has 15 amino acids. CDR3 DNA sequence: TGTGCCAGCAGTTACAGCGGCGGTACCTACAATGAGCAGTTCTTC. This codes for CASSYSGGTYNEQFF.

The chain has TRBV10-3 and TRBJ2-1; TRBD2 aligns across 8 bases. Germline V CDR1 and CDR2: ENHRY, SYGVKD. Germline trimming cut 6 bases from V and 4 bases from J; bases unmatched to any gene: 5. This CDR3 comprises 14 residues. CDR3 region: CAIRTSETYNEQFF. DNA for the CDR3: TGTGCCATCAGGACTAGCGAGACGTACAATGAGCAGTTCTTC.

J is TRBJ1-2 and V is TRBV24-1, with D unclear. Germline V lookup: CDR1 KGHDR, CDR2 SFDVKD. The CDR3 has 14 amino acids. V lost 3 bases and J 8 bases, leaving 15 bases between the germline ends. CDR3 sequence reads: CATSDPGGGKGYTF. CDR3 in DNA: TGTGCCACCAGTGATCCCGGTGGAGGGAAAGGCTACACCTTC.

The chain joins TRBV12-3 or TRBV12-4 to TRBJ1-6, with D possibly matching TRBD1 (5 bases). This CDR3 contains 12 residues. The V end lost 6 bases, the J end lost 14 bases, and 14 bases lay between the germline ends. The CDR3 reads CASSDSFRSLHF. CDR3 sequence (DNA): TGTGCCAGCAGCGACAGTTTTCGATCCCTCCACTTT.

The chain uses TRBV30 and TRBJ1-6, with D possibly TRBD1 on 5 matching bases. Trimming cost V 0 bases and J 6 bases, with 9 bases left between them. This CDR3 spans 14 amino acids. From germline, CDR1 is GTSNPN and CDR2 SVGIG (reference sequence). CDR3 region: CAWSVDRFNSPLHF. CDR3 nucleotides: TGTGCCTGGAGTGTAGACAGATTTAATTCACCCCTCCACTTT.

The chain recombines TRBV6-2 or TRBV6-3 with TRBJ1-4; D is possibly TRBD1 (5 bases). CDR1 and CDR2 from the germline V gene are MNHEY and SVGEGT. The CDR3 covers 12 residues. Trimming stripped 4 bases from V and 8 bases from J, with 8 bases between. The CDR3 loop is CASSSWGEKLFF. CDR3 sequence (DNA): TGTGCCAGCAGTTCTTGGGGCGAAAAACTGTTTTTT.

This clone has just one count. V gene TRBV14 combines with J gene TRBJ1-5, with D possibly matching TRBD1 (5 bases). Per germline, CDR1 SGHDN and CDR2 FVKESK. This CDR3 contains 13 residues. Trimming removed 0 bases from V and 5 bases from J, with 5 bases in between. CDR3 loop: CASSQDRDQPQHF. In nucleotides, the CDR3 is TGTGCCAGCAGCCAAGACAGGGATCAGCCCCAGCATTTT.

The gene calls are TRBV28 and TRBJ2-7; a weak D match, TRBD2 (6 bases). The V gene lost 7 bases and the J gene lost 0 bases, with 16 bases spanning the gap. Per the germline V gene, CDR1 is MDHEN and CDR2 is SYDVKM. The CDR3 has 15 residues. The CDR3 DNA follows: TGTGCCAGCAAAACCCCCGGGACTTTCTCCTACGAGCAGTACTTC. It is translated as CASKTPGTFSYEQYF.

The V and J genes are TRBV2 and TRBJ2-6; a possible D gene is TRBD1 (6 bases). The CDR3 has 16 amino acids. Germline CDR1 and CDR2: SNHLY and FYNNEI. Trimming removed 6 bases from V and 4 bases from J, with 16 bases in between. CDR3: CASSPRGQGGANVLTF. The CDR3 nucleotides are TGTGCCAGCAGCCCCCGCGGGCAGGGGGGGGCCAACGTCCTGACTTTC.

The CDR3 protein is CRAGHTDTQYF. CDR3 coding DNA: TGTCGAGCGGGACACACAGATACGCAGTATTTT. The chain recombines TRBV3-1 (or the pseudogene TRBV3-2) with TRBJ2-3; perhaps TRBD2 as D (7 bases). Germline V gives CDR1 LGHDT, CDR2 YNNKEL (reference sequence). This CDR3 has 11 residues.

J is TRBJ1-4 and V is TRBV2, with TRBD1 matching over 8 bases. The CDR3 length is 15 residues. Trimming removed 6 bases from V and 7 bases from J; junction bases left unmatched: 10. Germline V gives CDR1 SNHLY, CDR2 FYNNEI. CDR3 sequence reads: CASRLRDRRLEKLFF. Written as DNA, the CDR3 is TGTGCCAGCAGACTCCGGGACAGGCGACTTGAAAAACTGTTTTTT.

The J gene is TRBJ2-7, the V gene TRBV6-1, with D possibly matching TRBD1 (6 bases). There are 15 residues in the CDR3. The V gene lost 3 bases and the J gene lost 1 base, with 13 bases spanning the gap. The germline gives CDR1 MNHNS, CDR2 SASEGT. CDR3 protein: CASSDRDILSYEQYF. The CDR3 DNA reads as TGTGCCAGCAGTGATAGGGACATCCTTTCCTACGAGCAGTACTTC.

The chain links TRBV1 to TRBJ2-5; TRBD1 is the table's D call, not checked against the DNA. TRBV1 is classified as a pseudogene. This CDR3 is 14 amino acids long. The CDR3 reads CTSSPRDRVETQYF. CDR3 bases: TGCACCAGCAGCCCGAGGGACAGGGTGGAGACCCAGTACTTC.

CDR3 in DNA: TGTGCCAGTAGTGAGGGACACAATCAGCCCCAGCATTTT. This translates into CASSEGHNQPQHF. This chain connects TRBV19 to TRBJ1-5; D is possibly TRBD1 (6 bases). Germline V gene data show CDR1 as LNHDA and CDR2 as SQIVND (reference sequence). With 5 bases removed from V and 3 bases from J, the gap between germline ends came to 8 bases. The CDR3 has 13 amino acids.

The chain couples TRBV2 to TRBJ2-2, with 7 bases lining up with TRBD1. V was pared by 6 bases and J by 4 bases, with 5 bases of the junction left unmatched. Germline CDR1 SNHLY, CDR2 FYNNEI. CDR3 size: 14 residues. The CDR3 region is CASSRDSFTGELFF. The CDR3 coding sequence is TGTGCCAGCAGCCGGGACAGCTTCACCGGGGAGCTGTTTTTT.

This clone was seen a few times. The V call is TRBV27, the J call TRBJ1-5, with D tentatively TRBD1 (6 bases). The CDR3 is 15 amino acids. Trimming took off 6 bases at V and 4 bases at J, with 16 bases between the two ends. CDR1 MNHEY and CDR2 SMNVEV come from the germline V gene (reference sequence). CDR3 sequence: CASSFIGDTNQPQHF. CDR3 in DNA: TGTGCCAGCAGCTTCATAGGGGACACTAATCAGCCCCAGCATTTT.

The rearrangement uses TRBV9 and TRBJ2-3, with 11 bases lining up with TRBD2. The germline gives CDR1 SGDLS, CDR2 YYNGEE. V was clipped by 0 bases and J by 4 bases; unmatched bases: 4. CDR3 size: 16 residues. The CDR3 nucleotides are TGTGCCAGCAGCGTAGAACTAGCGGGAGCACCAGATACGCAGTATTTT. Encoded protein: CASSVELAGAPDTQYF.

The CDR3 bases are TGTGCCAGCAGTTTCCCCCTCGGACAGCGCTATGGCTACACCTTC. This gives the protein CASSFPLGQRYGYTF. The chain links TRBV28 to TRBJ1-2; possible D gene TRBD1, 6 bases. CDR1 is MDHEN and CDR2 is SYDVKM in the germline V gene. V lost 3 bases, J lost 4 bases, and 15 bases lay in between. This CDR3 is built from 15 residues.

The chain combines TRBV2 with TRBJ1-5; TRBD1 is a possible D gene (6 bases). The V end lost 2 bases, the J end lost 4 bases, and 9 bases lay between the germline ends. Germline CDR1 SNHLY, CDR2 FYNNEI. This CDR3 is built from 14 residues. CDR3 sequence: CASSERQENQPQHF. CDR3 nucleotide sequence: TGTGCCAGCAGTGAACGACAGGAAAATCAGCCCCAGCATTTT. Filled out from reference TRBV2 and TRBJ1-5, the complete variable domain reads EPEVTQTPSHQVTQMGQEVILRCVPISNHLYFYWYRQILGQKVEFLVSFYNNEISEKSEIFDDQFSVERPDGSNFTLKIRSTKLEDSAMYFCASSERQENQPQHFGDGTRLSIL.

The V call is TRBV28, the J call TRBJ2-3; 8 bases map to TRBD2. V lost 5 bases, J lost 5 bases, and 15 bases stayed unmatched. The CDR3 consists of 17 residues. Germline loops: CDR1 MDHEN, CDR2 SYDVKM. CDR3 DNA: TGTGCCAGCAGTGCCCCAGAAACAGCGGGAGCAGGAGATACGCAGTATTTT. This codes for CASSAPETAGAGDTQYF. The variable domain in full, with the rest retrieved from reference TRBV28 and TRBJ2-3, is DVKVTQSSRYLVKRTGEKVFLECVQDMDHENMFWYRQDPGLGLRLIYFSYDVKMKEKGDIPEGYSVSREKKERFSLILESASTNQTSMYLCASSAPETAGAGDTQYFGPGTRLTVL.

This rearrangement joins TRBV5-1 to TRBJ1-4; D may be TRBD1 (6 bases). With 4 bases removed from V and 3 bases from J, the gap between germline ends came to 22 bases. The length of the CDR3 is 18 residues. The germline gives CDR1 SGHRS, CDR2 YFSETQ. This CDR3 reads CASSRTPQGNGANEKLFF. The CDR3 coding sequence is TGCGCCAGCAGCAGAACACCTCAGGGGAACGGGGCTAATGAAAAACTGTTTTTT.